The T cell receptor beta chain under discussion was sequenced for a study of cytomegalovirus exposure and HLA in healthy donors. The study, taken as a whole, reports: Most CMV-associated TCR beta chains appeared HLA-restricted in a later analysis.

Primers: 60 Vbeta forward and 13 Jbeta reverse. Profiled with immunoSEQ multiplex PCR; TCRdb holds only in-frame clones, not every one. The data show 200,000 or so clones, approximately 88% seen once. Comments on this clone: Antigen unknown. The junction departs from the called germline gene at one end, perhaps through a read error.

The CDR3 consists of 15 residues. Looked up from germline, CDR1 is SSHAT and CDR2 is FNYEAQ (reference sequence). Sequencing input: PBMCs. The chain uses TRBV7-7 and TRBJ2-3; weak D call: TRBD1 (6 bases). The clonotype comes from a boy younger than 10 in good health and CMV-seronegative. CDR3 residues: CASSLAQGGTDTQYF. CDR3 in DNA: TGTGCTAGCAGCTTAGCACAGGGTGGGACAGATACGCAGTATTTT. The full variable domain, rest sourced from reference TRBV7-7 and TRBJ2-3, is GAGVSQSPRYKVTKRGQDVTLRCDPISSHATLYWYQQALGQGPEFLTYFNYEAQPDKSGLPSDRFSAERPEGSISTLTIQRTEQRDSAMYRCASSLAQGGTDTQYFGPGTRLTVL.